The 16 T cell receptor beta chains given below trace back to one sample, sequenced in a study of CD8+CD57+ T cells in acquired aplastic anemia. It was patients with CD8+CD57+ cell expansion by flow cytometry who were chosen for sequencing. CDR3 and TCR beta VDJ profiling relied on a genomic DNA template. One entry per CDR3 protein, called by TCRdb with MiXCR from the reads. This table holds approximately 150,000 distinct CDR3 sequences, 71% found once. The sequenced sample consisted of sorted CD4+, CD8+, or CD8+CD57+ T cells (not recorded which) from PBMCs. The receptors shown here come from a human donor with aplastic anemia.

This chain links TRBV2 with TRBJ2-6; no clear D gene. Looked up from germline, CDR1 is SNHLY and CDR2 is FYNNEI. Trimming took off 7 bases at V and 1 base at J, with 14 bases between the two ends. CDR3 length equals 16 residues. CDR3 amino acids: CASTRESASGANVLTF. The CDR3 DNA follows: TGTGCCAGCACAAGGGAATCGGCTTCTGGGGCCAACGTCCTGACTTTC. The entire variable domain, with the rest obtained from reference TRBV2 and TRBJ2-6, is as follows: EPEVTQTPSHQVTQMGQEVILRCVPISNHLYFYWYRQILGQKVEFLVSFYNNEISEKSEIFDDQFSVERPDGSNFTLKIRSTKLEDSAMYFCASTRESASGANVLTFGAGSRLTVL.

Turning to this clonotype: An end of the junction does not agree with germline; a read error may underlie this. The V and J genes are TRBV10-3 and TRBJ2-1, with TRBD1 matching 7 bases. CDR1 is ENHRY and CDR2 is SYGVKD in the germline V gene. The CDR3 runs 15 residues. CDR3 loop: CASSPAGGQYNEQFF. Written as DNA, the CDR3 is TGTGCCAGCAGTCCAGCAGGGGGTCAGTACAATGAGCAGTTCTTC.

The chain is built from TRBV19 and TRBJ1-5; 9 bases match TRBD1. The CDR3 spans 13 residues. CDR1 LNHDA and CDR2 SQIVND come from the germline V gene (reference sequence). The V and J ends lost 9 bases and 9 bases, in that order; junction bases with no gene match: 9. The CDR3 DNA sequence: TGTGCCAGCCGAGACAGGGGGGGTTCGCCCCAGCATTTT. Translation: CASRDRGGSPQHF.

This clonotype was found many times. The V and J genes are TRBV4-3 and TRBJ1-1; 7 bases line up with TRBD1. CDR3 length: 16 amino acids. J was trimmed by 4 bases and V by 1 base; bases with no gene match: 9. Per germline, CDR1 LGHNA and CDR2 YSLEER. CDR3 sequence (DNA): TGCGCCAGCAGCCAAGTTCAGGGGGTATTGGGCACTGAAGCTTTCTTT. Its translation: CASSQVQGVLGTEAFF.

The chain joins TRBV7-2 to TRBJ2-7; a weak D match, TRBD1 (6 bases). Germline CDR1 is SGHTA and CDR2 is FQGNSA. Trimming stripped 4 bases from V and 2 bases from J, with 12 bases between. CDR3 length: 14 residues. CDR3 sequence reads: CASSWGRGAYEQYF. CDR3 bases: TGTGCCAGCAGCTGGGGGCGCGGAGCCTACGAGCAGTACTTC.

This clonotype turned up a few times. The chain recombines TRBV20-1 with TRBJ1-2; TRBD1 might be the D (6 bases). The V and J ends lost 0 bases and 2 bases respectively, with 19 bases between them. CDR1 is DFQATT and CDR2 is SNEGSKA in the germline V gene (reference sequence). This CDR3 is 17 amino acids long. CDR3 nucleotides: TGCAGTGCTAGAGATCAGGGGTCGACAGCTACCAACTATGGCTACACCTTC. Residues: CSARDQGSTATNYGYTF.

This clonotype appeared a few times. The chain links TRBV10-3 to TRBJ2-7; 8 positions match TRBD1. This CDR3 region has 15 residues. Per the germline V gene, CDR1 is ENHRY and CDR2 is SYGVKD. Trimming at V came to 6 bases and at J to 2 bases, leaving 9 bases not matched to a gene. The CDR3 DNA reads as TGTGCCATCAGCGAAAACGGACAGGGAACCTACGAGCAGTACTTC. Its protein product is CAISENGQGTYEQYF.

V gene TRBV27 combines with J gene TRBJ1-2; 11 nucleotides agree with TRBD1. The CDR3 runs 17 residues. CDR1 and CDR2 (germline): MNHEY, SMNVEV (reference sequence). J gave up 3 bases and V 5 bases, and 11 bases lay outside the gene matches. CDR3 protein: CASSPWTGGVEHYGYTF. Here the CDR3 DNA reads TGTGCCAGCAGTCCTTGGACAGGGGGCGTCGAACACTATGGCTACACCTTC.

This chain links TRBV5-1 with TRBJ2-1; possibly TRBD1 for D (6 bases). Germline V gene data show CDR1 as SGHRS and CDR2 as YFSETQ. V gave up 3 bases and J gave up 8 bases, with 12 bases separating them. The CDR3 is 13 residues long. CDR3 in DNA: TGCGCCAGCAGCTCTACAGGGAGCGATGAGCAGTTCTTC. This translates into CASSSTGSDEQFF.

V gene TRBV9 combines with J gene TRBJ2-7; a possible D gene is TRBD1 (5 bases). Trimming took off 2 bases at V and 3 bases at J, with 12 bases between the two ends. Germline-derived CDR1 and CDR2 are SGDLS and YYNGEE. This CDR3 contains 14 residues. The CDR3 DNA is TGTGCCAGCAGCGTTAAGACAGTCGACTACGAGCAGTACTTC. Translation gives CASSVKTVDYEQYF.

The V and J genes are TRBV3-1 and TRBJ2-7, with D perhaps assigned TRBD1 or TRBD2 (5 bases each). V was pared by 4 bases and J by 2 bases, with 12 bases between. Germline CDR1 and CDR2: LGHDT and YNNKEL (reference sequence). The CDR3 contains 14 residues. The CDR3 loop reads CASSPRDQTYEQYF. The CDR3 region has the DNA TGTGCCAGCAGCCCGAGGGACCAAACCTACGAGCAGTACTTC.

Of note for this clonotype: At one of its ends the junction is not consistent with the germline gene, which may arise from a read error. This chain connects TRBV20-1 to TRBJ2-1; 10 bases map to TRBD2. The germline V gene encodes CDR1 DFQATT and CDR2 SNEGSKA (reference sequence). The CDR3 length is 12 residues. The CDR3 coding sequence is TGCAGTGTACCCGAGCGGGAGGGCCGCGGGGTCTTC. It encodes CSVPEREGRGVF.

This chain joins TRBV6-1 and TRBJ2-1; no clear D. Germline CDR1 is MNHNS and CDR2 is SASEGT. Trimming took off 6 bases at V and 5 bases at J, with 20 bases between the two ends. The CDR3 length is 16 residues. The CDR3 sequence: CASSLDLTVPNNEQFF. CDR3 in DNA: TGTGCCAGCAGCTTAGATCTCACGGTACCCAACAATGAGCAGTTCTTC.

The V gene is TRBV12-3 or TRBV12-4, the J gene TRBJ1-5; no definite D call. The V end lost 4 bases, the J end lost 2 bases, and 12 bases lay between the germline ends. The CDR3 length is 15 residues. DNA for the CDR3: TGTGCCAGCAGTTGGGGAGGTGTTCGCAATCAGCCCCAGCATTTT. Translating gives CASSWGGVRNQPQHF.

The V gene is TRBV25-1, the J gene TRBJ2-1, with unresolved D. Germline values: CDR1 MGHDK, CDR2 SYGVNS. Trimming shortened V by 4 bases and J by 5 bases, and 12 bases separated the two germline ends. This CDR3 is built from 14 residues. CDR3 sequence: CASSARRGDNEQFF. In DNA form, the CDR3 reads TGTGCCAGCAGTGCTAGACGTGGGGACAATGAGCAGTTCTTC.

The genes are TRBV4-3 and TRBJ2-2; D is possibly TRBD2 (5 bases). The ends were cut back, 4 bases at V and 1 base at J, with 10 bases in the middle. This CDR3 region has 15 residues. Germline-derived CDR1 and CDR2 are LGHNA and YSLEER. CDR3 protein: CASSRREGNTGELFF. Written as DNA, the CDR3 is TGCGCCAGCAGCCGCCGAGAGGGGAACACCGGGGAGCTGTTTTTT.